The text below deals with one T cell receptor beta chain. Its specificity is not known. Other nucleotide sequences from this sample produce the same CDR3. This record belongs to a study of shared clonotypes between healthy human individuals. CDR1 is MDHEN, CDR2 SYDVKM, per germline. The CDR3 consists of 15 residues. Between the trimmed V and J ends, which lost 2 bases and 0 bases, there was a span of 9 bases. TCRdb keeps only in-frame clones here, not all; method: immunoSEQ multiplex PCR. Of approximately 2.4 million clones listed, around 95% are singletons. Study-level results: Four donors shared 4.5% to 6.5% of their naive CD4 clonotypes.

The chain combines TRBV28 with TRBJ2-3; D is uncertain. Specimen: naive CD4+ T cells sorted from blood. This sample's subset: CD45RA+ positively selected. The clonotype comes from a man aged 18 to 35 in good health. For the CDR3, the DNA is TGTGCCAGCAGTTTAATCGGCGGTAGCACAGATACGCAGTATTTT. It codes for CASSLIGGSTDTQYF.